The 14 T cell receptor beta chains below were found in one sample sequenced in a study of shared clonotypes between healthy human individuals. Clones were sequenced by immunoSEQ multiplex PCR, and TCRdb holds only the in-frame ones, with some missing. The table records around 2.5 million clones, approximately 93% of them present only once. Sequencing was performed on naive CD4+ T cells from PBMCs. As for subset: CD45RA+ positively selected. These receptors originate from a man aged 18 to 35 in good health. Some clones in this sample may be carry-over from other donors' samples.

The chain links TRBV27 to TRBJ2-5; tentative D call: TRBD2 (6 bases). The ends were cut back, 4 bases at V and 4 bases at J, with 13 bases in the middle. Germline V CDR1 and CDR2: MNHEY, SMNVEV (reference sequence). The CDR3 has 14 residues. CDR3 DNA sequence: TGTGCCAGCAGTTCCTCGCGGGGTTCAGAGACCCAGTACTTC. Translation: CASSSSRGSETQYF.

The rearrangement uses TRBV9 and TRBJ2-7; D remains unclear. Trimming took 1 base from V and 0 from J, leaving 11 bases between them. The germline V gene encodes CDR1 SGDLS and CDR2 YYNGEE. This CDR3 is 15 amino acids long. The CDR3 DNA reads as TGTGCCAGCAGCGTAACGGGTGAAAACTCCTACGAGCAGTACTTC. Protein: CASSVTGENSYEQYF.

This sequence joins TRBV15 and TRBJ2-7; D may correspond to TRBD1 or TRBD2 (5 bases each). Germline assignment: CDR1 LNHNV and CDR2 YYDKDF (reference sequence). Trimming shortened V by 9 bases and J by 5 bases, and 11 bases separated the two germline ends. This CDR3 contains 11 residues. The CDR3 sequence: CATGAGDEQYF. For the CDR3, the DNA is TGTGCCACTGGGGCCGGGGACGAGCAGTACTTC.

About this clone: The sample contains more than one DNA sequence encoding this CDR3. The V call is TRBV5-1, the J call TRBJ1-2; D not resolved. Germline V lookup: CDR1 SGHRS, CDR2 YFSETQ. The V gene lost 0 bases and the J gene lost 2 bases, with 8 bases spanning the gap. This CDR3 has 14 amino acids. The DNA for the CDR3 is TGCGCCAGCAGCTTGGCCCCCACGAACTATGGCTACACCTTC. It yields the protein CASSLAPTNYGYTF.

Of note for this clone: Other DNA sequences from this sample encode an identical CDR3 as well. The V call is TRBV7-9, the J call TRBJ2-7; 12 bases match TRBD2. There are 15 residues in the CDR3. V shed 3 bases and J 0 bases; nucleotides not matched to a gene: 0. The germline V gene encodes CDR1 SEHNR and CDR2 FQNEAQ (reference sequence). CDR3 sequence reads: CASSLGLAGSYEQYF. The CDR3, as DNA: TGTGCCAGCAGCTTGGGACTAGCGGGCTCCTACGAGCAGTACTTC. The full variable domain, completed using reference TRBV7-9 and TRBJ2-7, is DTGVSQNPRHKITKRGQNVTFRCDPISEHNRLYWYRQTLGQGPEFLTYFQNEAQLEKSRLLSDRFSAERPKGSFSTLEIQRTEQGDSAMYLCASSLGLAGSYEQYFGPGTRLTVT.

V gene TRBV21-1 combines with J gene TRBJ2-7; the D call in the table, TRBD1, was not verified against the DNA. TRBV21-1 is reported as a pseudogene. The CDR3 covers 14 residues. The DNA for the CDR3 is TGTGCCAGCAGTCTGGGGACAGGGCATAGGGAGCAGTACTTC. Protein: CASSLGTGHREQYF.

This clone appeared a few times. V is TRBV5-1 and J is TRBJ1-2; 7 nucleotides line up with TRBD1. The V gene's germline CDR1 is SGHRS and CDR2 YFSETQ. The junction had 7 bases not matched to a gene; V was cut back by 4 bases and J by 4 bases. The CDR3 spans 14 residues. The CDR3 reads CASSSRQGTYGYTF. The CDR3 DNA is TGCGCCAGCAGCAGCCGACAGGGCACCTATGGCTACACCTTC. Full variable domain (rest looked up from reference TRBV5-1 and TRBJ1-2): KAGVTQTPRYLIKTRGQQVTLSCSPISGHRSVSWYQQTPGQGLQFLFEYFSETQRNKGNFPGRFSGRQFSNSRSEMNVSTLELGDSALYLCASSSRQGTYGYTFGSGTRLTVV.

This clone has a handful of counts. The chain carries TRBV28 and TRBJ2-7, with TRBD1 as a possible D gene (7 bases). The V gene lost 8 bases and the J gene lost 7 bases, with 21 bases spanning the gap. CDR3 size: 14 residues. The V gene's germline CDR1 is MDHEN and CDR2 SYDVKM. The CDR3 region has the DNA TGTGCCAGCGGGGTCGGTCAGACAGGGAGGGAGCAGTACTTC. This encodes CASGVGQTGREQYF.

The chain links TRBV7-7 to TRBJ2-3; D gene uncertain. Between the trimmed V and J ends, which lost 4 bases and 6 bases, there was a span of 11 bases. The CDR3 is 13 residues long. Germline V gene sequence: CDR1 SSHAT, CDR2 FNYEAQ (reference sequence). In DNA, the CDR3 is TGTGCCAGCAGCTCCAACATGGCGGATACGCAGTATTTT. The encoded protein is CASSSNMADTQYF. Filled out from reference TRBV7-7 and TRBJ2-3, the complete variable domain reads GAGVSQSPRYKVTKRGQDVTLRCDPISSHATLYWYQQALGQGPEFLTYFNYEAQPDKSGLPSDRFSAERPEGSISTLTIQRTEQRDSAMYRCASSSNMADTQYFGPGTRLTVL.

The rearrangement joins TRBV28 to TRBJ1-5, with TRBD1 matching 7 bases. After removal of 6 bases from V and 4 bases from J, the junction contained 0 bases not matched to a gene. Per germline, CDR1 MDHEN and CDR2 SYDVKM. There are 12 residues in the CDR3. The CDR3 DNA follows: TGTGCCAGCAGGACAGGGAATCAGCCCCAGCATTTT. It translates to CASRTGNQPQHF.

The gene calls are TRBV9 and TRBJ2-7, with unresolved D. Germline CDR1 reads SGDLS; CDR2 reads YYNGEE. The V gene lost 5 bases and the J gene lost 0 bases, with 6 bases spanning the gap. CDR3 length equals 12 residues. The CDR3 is CASSKSSYEQYF. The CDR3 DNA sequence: TGTGCCAGCAGTAAATCCTCCTACGAGCAGTACTTC.

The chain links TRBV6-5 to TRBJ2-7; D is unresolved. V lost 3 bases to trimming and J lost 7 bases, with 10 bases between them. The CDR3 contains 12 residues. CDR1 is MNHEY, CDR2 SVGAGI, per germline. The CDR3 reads CASSYNAREQYF. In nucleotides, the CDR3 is TGTGCCAGCAGTTATAACGCCCGGGAGCAGTACTTC.

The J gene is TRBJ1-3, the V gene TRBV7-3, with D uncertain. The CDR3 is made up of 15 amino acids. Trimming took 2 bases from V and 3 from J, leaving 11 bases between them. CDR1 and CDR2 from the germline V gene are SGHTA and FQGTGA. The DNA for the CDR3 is TGTGCCAGCAGCTTAGCCGGGAGTTTTGGAAACACCATATATTTT. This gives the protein CASSLAGSFGNTIYF.

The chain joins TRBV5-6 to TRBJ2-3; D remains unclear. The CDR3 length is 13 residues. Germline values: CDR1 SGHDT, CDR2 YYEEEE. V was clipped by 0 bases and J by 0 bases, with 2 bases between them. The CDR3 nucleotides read TGTGCCAGCAGCTTGGTTAGCACAGATACGCAGTATTTT. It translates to CASSLVSTDTQYF.